The T cell receptor (beta chain) described here comes from a study of blood T cell repertoires in COVID-19. Trimming took 1 base from V and 10 from J, leaving 18 bases between them. CDR1 SGDLS and CDR2 YYNGEE come from the germline V gene. The CDR3 consists of 15 residues. Produced via immunoSEQ multiplex PCR; TCRdb's table is partial and in-frame only. This table has 350,000 or so clones, roughly 87% appearing once. The J gene is TRBJ2-1, the V gene TRBV9, with a possible D match to TRBD2 (5 bases). This TCR was recovered from a woman in her twenties or thirties who had recovered from COVID-19. Sample: PBMCs or T cells enriched from blood (not recorded which). CDR3 in amino acids: CASSVNPSLLGEQFF. The CDR3 DNA sequence: TGTGCCAGCAGCGTAAACCCTAGCCTACTGGGCGAGCAGTTCTTC.